This TCR beta chain was obtained from a study of T cells in Graves' hyperthyroidism and ophthalmopathy. Whole-study findings and limits: Blood also held most thyroid clonotypes expanded beyond 0.001.

The germline V gene has CDR1 SGDLS and CDR2 YYNGEE. This CDR3 region has 15 residues. V lost 4 bases to trimming and J lost 6 bases, with 16 bases between them. This clonotype showed up just a few times. The target antigen is unknown. RNA transcripts served as the template for amplifying TCR beta CDR3 regions. The HTBI primer set drove a first-round RT-PCR of the TCR CDR3. TCRdb called the multiplex PCR reads again in MiXCR, with one record for every CDR3 protein. The sample includes approximately 700,000 distinct CDR3 sequences, about 16% of them seen just once. The study defined stable Graves' hyperthyroidism as no ophthalmopathy progression within 18 months.

Material for sequencing was blood. This rearrangement joins TRBV9 to TRBJ1-4, with D maybe TRBD1 (6 bases). This receptor was identified in a man aged 18 to 30 with Graves' hyperthyroidism. The CDR3: CASSLEGRGDEKLFF. CDR3 coding DNA: TGTGCCAGCAGCCTAGAGGGCAGGGGTGATGAAAAACTGTTTTTT.